These 12 T cell receptor beta chains came from one sample sequenced in a study of OX40 agonist ivuxolimab in advanced cancers. TCRdb's table, derived via immunoSEQ multiplex PCR, lists solely in-frame clones and lacks some. The sample records around 38,000 clones, about 80% being singletons. This specimen was CD4+ or CD8+ T cells sorted from blood, taken in a trial of the OX40 agonist ivuxolimab. These receptors were collected from an adult with an advanced solid tumor such as melanoma, head and neck, liver or kidney cancer.

The chain is built from TRBV29-1 and TRBJ2-5; unclear D gene. Germline CDR1 reads SQVTM; CDR2 reads ANQGSEA. The CDR3 runs 15 residues. V dropped 4 bases and J dropped 7 bases, with 22 bases sitting between them. The CDR3 here is CSVGFSIGDGGTQYF. The CDR3 coding sequence is TGCAGCGTTGGGTTTTCTATCGGAGACGGCGGGACCCAGTACTTC.

J is TRBJ2-5 and V is TRBV11-2; D is perhaps TRBD1 (6 bases). Trimming removed 0 bases from V and 6 bases from J, with 11 bases in between. Germline V CDR1 and CDR2: SGHAT, FQNNGV. The length of the CDR3 is 14 residues. The CDR3, as DNA: TGTGCCAGCAGCTTAGACAGGGGTACGCAGACCCAGTACTTC. Encoded protein: CASSLDRGTQTQYF.

CDR3 sequence reads: CASSRTSYAEAFF. DNA of the CDR3: TGTGCCAGCAGTCGGACATCCTACGCTGAAGCTTTCTTT. This chain connects TRBV27 to TRBJ1-1; the D gene is possibly TRBD1 (5 bases). Trimming removed 5 bases at V and 6 bases at J, with 13 bases between. CDR1 and CDR2 (germline): MNHEY, SMNVEV (reference sequence). CDR3 length: 13 amino acids.

The gene calls are TRBV5-6 and TRBJ2-7; 10 positions agree with TRBD1. J was trimmed by 2 bases and V by 5 bases; bases with no gene match: 4. The CDR3 has 14 amino acids. CDR1 is SGHDT, CDR2 YYEEEE, per germline. The CDR3 protein is CASSSGTGAYEQYF. The CDR3 DNA reads as TGTGCCAGCAGTTCCGGGACAGGGGCCTACGAGCAGTACTTC.

The CDR3 DNA follows: TGTGCCAGCGGAGGGCATACTAACTATGGCTACACCTTC. Translation: CASGGHTNYGYTF. The gene calls are TRBV6-5 and TRBJ1-2; D is unresolved. Germline CDR1 reads MNHEY; CDR2 reads SVGAGI. The CDR3 spans 13 residues. The V and J ends lost 8 bases and 0 bases respectively, with 10 bases between them.

The rearrangement joins TRBV5-1 to TRBJ2-7, with 9 positions matching TRBD1. From germline, CDR1 is SGHRS and CDR2 YFSETQ. V gave up 7 bases and J gave up 5 bases; unmatched junction bases: 7. The CDR3 loop spans 13 amino acids. The CDR3 bases are TGCGCCAGCGGGGACAGGGAACGGGACGAGCAGTACTTC. It is translated as CASGDRERDEQYF.

The chain has TRBV7-6 and TRBJ2-5, with D possibly TRBD2 on 5 matching bases. Between the trimmed V and J ends, which lost 5 bases and 5 bases, there was a span of 21 bases. The CDR3 runs 16 residues. Per the germline V gene, CDR1 is SGHVS and CDR2 is FNYEAQ. The CDR3 DNA is TGTGCCAGCAGCCCAATGTCCGGGATGGGTGAGGAGACCCAGTACTTC. It translates to CASSPMSGMGEETQYF.

The chain combines TRBV14 with TRBJ2-3, with a tentative D call TRBD1 (5 bases). The V end was cut by 4 bases, the J end by 4 bases, with 6 bases between. CDR1 and CDR2 from the germline V gene are SGHDN and FVKESK. The CDR3 has 12 amino acids. For the CDR3, the DNA is TGTGCCAGCAGCCCAGGGCCAGATACGCAGTATTTT. Amino acid sequence: CASSPGPDTQYF.

This sequence joins TRBV5-1 and TRBJ1-1; D remains ambiguous. The CDR3 runs to 14 residues. Trimming cost V 2 bases and J 3 bases, with 11 bases left between them. Germline CDR1 reads SGHRS; CDR2 reads YFSETQ. The CDR3: CASSLGNSYTEAFF. CDR3 coding DNA: TGCGCCAGCAGCTTAGGGAACAGCTACACTGAAGCTTTCTTT. Supplemented by reference TRBV5-1 and TRBJ1-1, the full variable domain reads KAGVTQTPRYLIKTRGQQVTLSCSPISGHRSVSWYQQTPGQGLQFLFEYFSETQRNKGNFPGRFSGRQFSNSRSEMNVSTLELGDSALYLCASSLGNSYTEAFFGQGTRLTVV.

The genes are TRBV10-1 and TRBJ2-1; D perhaps matches TRBD2 (5 bases). The germline V and J ends were trimmed by 4 bases and 1 base, with 8 bases remaining between them. CDR1 WNHNN and CDR2 SYGVQD come from the germline V gene (reference sequence). CDR3 length: 14 amino acids. The CDR3: CASSGPGSYNEQFF. In DNA, the CDR3 is TGCGCCAGCAGTGGGCCGGGGTCCTACAATGAGCAGTTCTTC.

This clone was seen once. The V gene is TRBV5-5, the J gene TRBJ1-5; tentatively, D is TRBD1 (5 bases). The CDR3 consists of 16 residues. V lost 4 bases and J 0 bases, leaving 14 bases between the germline ends. Germline-derived CDR1 and CDR2 are SGHKS and YYEKEE (reference sequence). CDR3 amino acids: CASSPTGDYSNQPQHF. CDR3 bases: TGTGCCAGCAGCCCGACGGGGGACTATAGCAATCAGCCCCAGCATTTT.

This clone occurred once. The rearrangement uses TRBV10-1 and TRBJ2-3, with 12 bases matching TRBD2. The CDR3 is made up of 17 amino acids. Germline trimming cut 3 bases from V and 4 bases from J; bases unmatched to any gene: 8. Germline values: CDR1 WNHNN, CDR2 SYGVQD (reference sequence). The CDR3 loop is CASSDLQTSGSSDTQYF. The CDR3 DNA follows: TGCGCCAGCAGTGACCTACAGACTAGCGGGAGCTCAGATACGCAGTATTTT.